A selection of T cell receptor beta chains follows, all from one sample in a study of human T cells and chemical hapten exposure. TCRdb re-analysed the RACE reads in MiXCR, keeping a single row per CDR3 protein. This sample carries 370,000 or so distinct CDR3 sequences, around 5% of them seen once, and the ten largest clones take around 2%. The specimen comprised whole blood, sampled in connection with sensitization to the hapten diphenylcyclopropenone (DPC). The receptors come from a woman aged 45-65 years with alopecia areata. Some clones in this sample may be carry-over from other donors' samples. CDR3s include the opening cysteine and the closing phenylalanine or tryptophan. The order of the fields is D gene, V gene, J gene, clone size, CDR3 DNA, CDR3 protein. The D gene is left open where the match is weak. Size is stated for part of the rows, as once, few or many counts, or as a class when the clone is expanded.

-	TRBV3-1	TRBJ2-3	many	TGTGCCAGCAGCCAGCTCGGCGATACGCAGTATTTT	CASSQLGDTQYF
TRBD2	TRBV5-1	TRBJ2-1	many	TGCGCCAGCAGAACCGGGACTAGCGGGATCTATGAGCAGTTCTTC	CASRTGTSGIYEQFF
-	TRBV20-1	TRBJ2-1	-	TGCAGTGCTAGATTTACAGGGTCCTACAATGAGCAGTTCTTC	CSARFTGSYNEQFF
-	TRBV5-1	TRBJ1-1	many	TGCGCCAGCAGCTTGGGTGCGGGGGCCACTGAAGCTTTCTTT	CASSLGAGATEAFF
TRBD1	TRBV29-1	TRBJ1-1	-	TGCAGCGTTGGCGGGACAGGGGGCAGGGACACTGAAGCTTTCTTT	CSVGGTGGRDTEAFF
-	TRBV20-1	TRBJ1-2	many	TGCAGTGCTAGTCGGGACACAGCTAACTATGGCTACACCTTC	CSASRDTANYGYTF
-	TRBV6-2/TRBV6-3	TRBJ1-6	many	TGTGCCAGCAGCAACGGACGGAGAAATTCACCCCTCCACTTT	CASSNGRRNSPLHF
-	TRBV7-2	TRBJ2-3	few	TGTGCCAGCAGCCCACTAGGGGCGGGGGCCTCGGATACGCAGTATTTT	CASSPLGAGASDTQYF
-	TRBV2	TRBJ1-2	-	TGTGCCGGAAGGGAAGCTGGGAACCAGGTGCGTGGCTACACCTTC	CAGREAGNQVRGYTF
-	TRBV4-1	TRBJ2-5	few	TGCGCCAGCAGCCAAGCGGGCCAGTCAGAGACCCAGTACTTC	CASSQAGQSETQYF
-	TRBV4-1	TRBJ1-5	-	TGCGCCAGCAGCCAAGGTCGCGGGGGTAGCAATCAGCCCCAGCATTTT	CASSQGRGGSNQPQHF
-	TRBV5-5	TRBJ2-3	few	TGTGCCAGCAGCTTAGCGGGCTTCAACGTTGGGCAGTATTTT	CASSLAGFNVGQYF
-	TRBV28	TRBJ1-5	many	TGTGCCAGCCATGAGGGTAGCAATCAGCCCCAGCATTTT	CASHEGSNQPQHF
-	TRBV6-6	TRBJ1-1	many	TGTGCCAGCAGTTACGGGGATATGAGCACTGAAGCTTTCTTT	CASSYGDMSTEAFF
-	TRBV24-1	TRBJ1-1	many	TGTGCCACCAGTGACTCTCTGAACACTGAAGCTTTCTTT	CATSDSLNTEAFF
TRBD1	TRBV20-1	TRBJ2-3	-	TGCAGTGCTACGGGACAGGGGCACACAGATACGCAGTATTTT	CSATGQGHTDTQYF
TRBD1	TRBV2	TRBJ1-2	many	TGTGCCAGCAGCCGGGACAGGGGGTTCAGCGGCTATGGCTACACCTTC	CASSRDRGFSGYGYTF
-	TRBV7-9	TRBJ1-2	-	TGTGCCAGCAGCTTGCTACAGAGGCCTGCCTATGGCTACACCTTC	CASSLLQRPAYGYTF
TRBD1	TRBV7-9	TRBJ2-5	-	TGTGCCAGCAGCCCCAAGACAGGGCGAGGGGAGACCCAGTACTTC	CASSPKTGRGETQYF
-	TRBV9	TRBJ2-3	many	TGTGCCAGCAGCGTCGAACCGGGGGCTAGCACAGATACGCAGTATTTT	CASSVEPGASTDTQYF
TRBD1	TRBV5-6	TRBJ2-7	many	TGTGCCAGCAGCCTTGGACAGGGCCGTTCCCACGAGCAGTACTTC	CASSLGQGRSHEQYF
-	TRBV5-1	TRBJ2-3	many	TGCGCCAGCAGCTTGTGGGGGGATCCCACAGATACGCAGTATTTT	CASSLWGDPTDTQYF
-	TRBV3-1	TRBJ2-7	few	TGTGCCAGCAGCAATTTCGGGGGTTCCTACGAGCAGTACTTC	CASSNFGGSYEQYF
TRBD1	TRBV5-1	TRBJ1-3	many	TGCGCCAGCAGCTCCCGAGGACAGGGACGGAGCGGAAACACCATATATTTT	CASSSRGQGRSGNTIYF
-	TRBV12-3/TRBV12-4	TRBJ2-3	few	TGTGCCAGCAGTTCCCTTTCGGGATCCGCCGGGGATACGCAGTATTTT	CASSSLSGSAGDTQYF
TRBD2	TRBV6-5	TRBJ2-7	many	TGTGCCAGCAGTTACTCGAGGAAAATCACTAGCGGTTACGAGCAGTACTTC	CASSYSRKITSGYEQYF
TRBD1	TRBV6-1	TRBJ1-5	few	TGTGCCAGCTTAGGACAGGCTTATAGCAATCAGCCCCAGCATTTT	CASLGQAYSNQPQHF
TRBD1	TRBV9	TRBJ2-5	-	TGTGCCAGCAGCCCGAGTGGGACAGGGGTTGAGACCCAGTACTTC	CASSPSGTGVETQYF
TRBD1	TRBV27	TRBJ1-1	many	TGTGCCAGCCGTACAGGGGGCGCCGACACTGAAGCTTTCTTT	CASRTGGADTEAFF
-	TRBV7-7	TRBJ2-3	many	TGTGCCAGCAGCCTCGGCCGCACAGATACGCAGTATTTT	CASSLGRTDTQYF
TRBD2	TRBV12-3/TRBV12-4	TRBJ2-2	many	TGTGCCAGCAGCTCCGGGGGGATTAACACCGGGGAGCTGTTTTTT	CASSSGGINTGELFF
TRBD2	TRBV4-2	TRBJ2-7	many	TGTGCCAGCAGCCAAGATCTAGCGGGGGAGCAGTACTTC	CASSQDLAGEQYF
-	TRBV28	TRBJ2-2	-	TGTGCCAGCAGTTTATGCAGGTCAGGGAGGTGCACCGGGGAGCTGTTTTTT	CASSLCRSGRCTGELFF
-	TRBV10-3	TRBJ2-1	-	TGTGCCATCAGGGTCGACCACAATGAGCAGTTCTTC	CAIRVDHNEQFF
TRBD1	TRBV20-1	TRBJ1-4	many	TGCAGTGCTTCTCCGGGACAGACTTCAAAACTGTTTTTT	CSASPGQTSKLFF
-	TRBV7-2	TRBJ2-7	many	TGTGCCAGCAGCTTAGCAGGGGGTAGGTCCTACGAGCAGTACTTC	CASSLAGGRSYEQYF
-	TRBV30	TRBJ1-3	few	TGTGCCTGCGCGGGGGGTGGAGGCTCTGGAAACACCATATATTTT	CACAGGGGSGNTIYF
TRBD1	TRBV28	TRBJ2-3	many	TGTGCCAGCAGTGAGGGGGCGGGTTCCACAGATACGCAGTATTTT	CASSEGAGSTDTQYF
TRBD1	TRBV4-3	TRBJ1-1	many	TGCGCCAGCAATTGGGACAGGGGAAACACTGAAGCTTTCTTT	CASNWDRGNTEAFF
TRBD1	TRBV28	TRBJ1-4	-	TGTGCCAGCAGTTTACAGGGGGCTCCAACTAATGAAAAACTGTTTTTT	CASSLQGAPTNEKLFF
-	TRBV30	TRBJ1-2	few	TGTGCCTGGAACAGGGATGCCGGCTACACCTTC	CAWNRDAGYTF
-	TRBV19	TRBJ1-2	few	TGTGCCAGTAGTATCGGCAGGGGTGACGGCTACACCTTC	CASSIGRGDGYTF
-	TRBV27	TRBJ2-7	many	TGTGCCAGCCGTACAGACCGACCCCCCTACGAGCAGTACTTC	CASRTDRPPYEQYF
-	TRBV28	TRBJ2-5	-	TGTGCCAGCACCGGGACTCAAGAGACCCAGTACTTC	CASTGTQETQYF
TRBD2	TRBV4-1	TRBJ2-1	many	TGCGCCAGCAGCCTGCGACTAGCGGGAGGGTCCAATGAGCAGTTCTTC	CASSLRLAGGSNEQFF
TRBD1	TRBV7-2	TRBJ2-1	-	TGTGCCAGCAGCTTAGCACGGGACAGATACAATGAGCAGTTCTTC	CASSLARDRYNEQFF
-	TRBV12-3/TRBV12-4	TRBJ1-1	-	TGTGCCAGCACTCTAAGAGGTCCCAGCACTGAAGCTTTCTTT	CASTLRGPSTEAFF
-	TRBV6-5	TRBJ1-5	many	TGTGCCAGCAGTTACTCGAGCAATCAGCCCCAGCATTTT	CASSYSSNQPQHF
TRBD1	TRBV5-6	TRBJ2-3	many	TGTGCCAGCAGCTTGGGGGACAGCCACACAGATACGCAGTATTTT	CASSLGDSHTDTQYF
-	TRBV7-2	TRBJ1-4	many	TGTGCCAGCAGCTTCCAGGGAAGAGGCGAAAAACTGTTTTTT	CASSFQGRGEKLFF
-	TRBV12-3/TRBV12-4	TRBJ2-7	-	TGTGCCAGCAGTAACCGGGACTCCGTGGGAGAGCAGTACTTC	CASSNRDSVGEQYF
-	TRBV10-3	TRBJ2-2	many	TGTGCCATCAACGGGGGACCCAACACCGGGGAGCTGTTTTTT	CAINGGPNTGELFF
-	TRBV12-3/TRBV12-4	TRBJ1-4	few	TGTGCCAGCAGTTTAGGGGGAATGGATGAAAAACTGTTTTTT	CASSLGGMDEKLFF
-	TRBV20-1	TRBJ2-7	many	TGCAGTGCTAGAGATCAGCGACTTTCCTACGAGCAGTACTTC	CSARDQRLSYEQYF
TRBD2	TRBV9	TRBJ2-7	-	TGTGCCAGCAGCGTAGGGGCGGGAGGGCGCTACGAGCAGTACTTC	CASSVGAGGRYEQYF
TRBD1	TRBV12-3/TRBV12-4	TRBJ1-1	few	TGTGCCAGCAGTTCGACGACAGGGAAAGACACTGAAGCTTTCTTT	CASSSTTGKDTEAFF